This is a list of T cell receptor beta chains from one sample in a study of cytomegalovirus exposure and HLA in healthy donors. The table came from immunoSEQ multiplex PCR; TCRdb's copy has only in-frame clones and leaves some out. The sample lists approximately 190,000 clones, roughly 88% seen once, with 13% in the top ten. Sequenced input: PBMCs. Every receptor here comes from a woman younger than 45 in good health and CMV-seropositive. CDR3s include the opening cysteine and the closing phenylalanine or tryptophan. Fields, in order: D gene, J gene, V gene, clone size, CDR3 protein, CDR3 DNA. D genes are given only for firm matches. Clone size is shown for a subset of rows, as once, few, many or a class of expanded clone.

D gene: TRBD1; J gene: TRBJ1-5; V gene: TRBV9; clone size: .; CDR3 protein: CASSLGRGSPQHF; CDR3 DNA: TGTGCCAGCAGCCTAGGCAGGGGGTCGCCCCAGCATTTT
D gene: .; J gene: TRBJ1-2; V gene: TRBV30; clone size: few; CDR3 protein: CAWNFYNYGYTF; CDR3 DNA: TGTGCCTGGAACTTCTATAACTATGGCTACACCTTC
D gene: TRBD2; J gene: TRBJ2-3; V gene: TRBV7-2; clone size: .; CDR3 protein: CASSLAGVDTQYF; CDR3 DNA: TGTGCCAGCAGCTTGGCGGGAGTAGATACGCAGTATTTT
D gene: TRBD1; J gene: TRBJ2-6; V gene: TRBV2; clone size: .; CDR3 protein: CASSATGGAGANVLTF; CDR3 DNA: TGTGCCAGCAGTGCCACAGGGGGCGCTGGGGCCAACGTCCTGACTTTC
D gene: TRBD1; J gene: TRBJ2-7; V gene: TRBV7-2; clone size: .; CDR3 protein: CASSLHRTGGSYEQYF; CDR3 DNA: TGTGCCAGCAGCTTACATAGGACAGGGGGTAGCTACGAGCAGTACTTC
D gene: .; J gene: TRBJ1-3; V gene: TRBV6-5; clone size: .; CDR3 protein: CASSSRQASSGNTIYF; CDR3 DNA: TGTGCCAGCAGTTCCCGACAGGCAAGCTCTGGAAACACCATATATTTT
D gene: .; J gene: TRBJ2-3; V gene: TRBV4-2; clone size: .; CDR3 protein: CASSQDDPSVGTDTQYF; CDR3 DNA: TGTGCCAGCAGCCAAGATGATCCTAGCGTGGGCACAGATACGCAGTATTTT
D gene: TRBD1; J gene: TRBJ1-2; V gene: TRBV27; clone size: .; CDR3 protein: CASSSHSTGGPYGYTF; CDR3 DNA: TGTGCCAGCAGTAGCCACTCAACAGGGGGACCATATGGCTACACCTTC
D gene: TRBD2; J gene: TRBJ2-1; V gene: TRBV5-1; clone size: .; CDR3 protein: CASSLGSGGYNEQFF; CDR3 DNA: TGCGCCAGCAGCTTGGGGTCGGGAGGCTACAATGAGCAGTTCTTC
D gene: .; J gene: TRBJ2-3; V gene: TRBV12-5; clone size: .; CDR3 protein: CASGSGIGDTQYF; CDR3 DNA: TGTGCTAGTGGTTCAGGGATTGGAGATACGCAGTATTTT
D gene: .; J gene: TRBJ1-1; V gene: TRBV6-5; clone size: .; CDR3 protein: CASSYESEVIEAFF; CDR3 DNA: TGTGCCAGCAGTTACGAGTCGGAGGTAATAGAAGCTTTCTTT
D gene: .; J gene: TRBJ2-3; V gene: TRBV9; clone size: .; CDR3 protein: CASSVGWRRTDTQYF; CDR3 DNA: TGTGCCAGCAGCGTAGGTTGGAGACGCACAGATACGCAGTATTTT
D gene: .; J gene: TRBJ2-5; V gene: TRBV29-1; clone size: .; CDR3 protein: CSVTSTSQYF; CDR3 DNA: TGCAGCGTTACTAGCACGTCCCAGTACTTC
D gene: .; J gene: TRBJ1-1; V gene: TRBV10-3; clone size: .; CDR3 protein: CAISEERGSYTEAFF; CDR3 DNA: TGTGCCATCAGTGAGGAGCGTGGGTCGTACACTGAAGCTTTCTTT
D gene: .; J gene: TRBJ2-3; V gene: TRBV7-3; clone size: once; CDR3 protein: CASSPQGDDTQYF; CDR3 DNA: TGTGCCAGCAGCCCACAGGGTGACGATACGCAGTATTTT
D gene: TRBD1; J gene: TRBJ2-2; V gene: TRBV18; clone size: once; CDR3 protein: CASSPGQGQLFF; CDR3 DNA: TGTGCCAGCTCACCTGGACAGGGGCAGCTGTTTTTT
D gene: .; J gene: TRBJ2-7; V gene: TRBV21-1; clone size: .; CDR3 protein: CASSSDRAPYEQYF; CDR3 DNA: TGTGCCAGCAGCAGCGACAGAGCCCCGTACGAGCAGTACTTC
D gene: .; J gene: TRBJ1-2; V gene: TRBV7-8; clone size: .; CDR3 protein: CASSLANMGGGYTF; CDR3 DNA: TGTGCCAGCAGCTTAGCAAACATGGGGGGTGGCTACACCTTC
D gene: .; J gene: TRBJ2-5; V gene: TRBV5-1; clone size: once; CDR3 protein: CASTDSPGFVETQYF; CDR3 DNA: TGCGCCAGCACAGACAGTCCCGGCTTTGTAGAGACCCAGTACTTC
D gene: .; J gene: TRBJ2-2; V gene: TRBV7-2; clone size: .; CDR3 protein: CASSLGRGGGELFF; CDR3 DNA: TGTGCCAGCAGCTTAGGCCGCGGAGGCGGGGAGCTGTTTTTT
D gene: TRBD2; J gene: TRBJ2-3; V gene: TRBV7-2; clone size: .; CDR3 protein: CASSLGIAGADTQYF; CDR3 DNA: TGTGCCAGCAGCTTAGGGATAGCGGGAGCAGATACGCAGTATTTT
D gene: TRBD1; J gene: TRBJ2-7; V gene: TRBV7-9; clone size: .; CDR3 protein: CASSHRRQGINEQYF; CDR3 DNA: TGTGCCAGCAGCCACCGGAGACAGGGGATAAACGAGCAGTACTTC
D gene: TRBD1; J gene: TRBJ2-1; V gene: TRBV27; clone size: .; CDR3 protein: CASSLSRGTGRYNEQFF; CDR3 DNA: TGTGCCAGCAGTTTATCGAGAGGGACAGGTCGTTACAATGAGCAGTTCTTC
D gene: TRBD1; J gene: TRBJ1-2; V gene: TRBV30; clone size: few; CDR3 protein: CAWSVNRGNQGYTF; CDR3 DNA: TGTGCCTGGAGTGTAAACAGGGGCAATCAAGGCTACACCTTC
D gene: TRBD2; J gene: TRBJ2-1; V gene: TRBV2; clone size: .; CDR3 protein: CASSEGVAGEDEQFF; CDR3 DNA: TGTGCCAGCAGTGAAGGGGTAGCGGGAGAGGATGAGCAGTTCTTC
D gene: TRBD1; J gene: TRBJ1-2; V gene: TRBV27; clone size: .; CDR3 protein: CASSLGRGHVYGYTF; CDR3 DNA: TGTGCCAGCAGTTTAGGCAGGGGGCATGTCTATGGCTACACCTTC
D gene: .; J gene: TRBJ1-2; V gene: TRBV6-4; clone size: .; CDR3 protein: CASSESGFGGYTF; CDR3 DNA: TGTGCCAGCAGTGAGTCGGGATTTGGGGGCTACACCTTC
D gene: TRBD1; J gene: TRBJ1-2; V gene: TRBV7-9; clone size: few; CDR3 protein: CASSRGQGSYGYTF; CDR3 DNA: TGTGCCAGCAGCCGGGGACAGGGAAGCTATGGCTACACCTTC
D gene: .; J gene: TRBJ2-1; V gene: TRBV4-1; clone size: once; CDR3 protein: CATKGGAEQFF; CDR3 DNA: TGCGCCACCAAAGGTGGGGCTGAGCAGTTCTTC
D gene: TRBD1; J gene: TRBJ1-4; V gene: TRBV5-1; clone size: .; CDR3 protein: CASSPGRGREKLFF; CDR3 DNA: TGCGCCAGCAGCCCTGGCAGGGGGCGGGAAAAACTGTTTTTT
D gene: .; J gene: TRBJ1-2; V gene: TRBV11-2; clone size: .; CDR3 protein: CASSFVQGSDGYTF; CDR3 DNA: TGTGCCAGCAGCTTTGTCCAGGGTAGTGATGGCTACACCTTC
D gene: TRBD2; J gene: TRBJ2-1; V gene: TRBV27; clone size: once; CDR3 protein: CASSSPSTSGREDEQFF; CDR3 DNA: TGTGCCAGCAGTTCGCCTTCGACTAGCGGGAGGGAGGATGAGCAGTTCTTC
D gene: .; J gene: TRBJ1-2; V gene: TRBV6-4; clone size: .; CDR3 protein: CASRLGTPYTF; CDR3 DNA: TGTGCCAGCAGGCTGGGCACTCCCTACACCTTC
D gene: TRBD1; J gene: TRBJ2-1; V gene: TRBV2; clone size: .; CDR3 protein: CASSPGQGLVDEQFF; CDR3 DNA: TGTGCCAGCAGCCCCGGACAGGGGTTGGTCGATGAGCAGTTCTTC
D gene: .; J gene: TRBJ1-2; V gene: TRBV30; clone size: .; CDR3 protein: CAWRVQGVDGYTF; CDR3 DNA: TGTGCCTGGAGAGTACAGGGAGTAGATGGCTACACCTTC
D gene: TRBD2; J gene: TRBJ2-1; V gene: TRBV5-6; clone size: .; CDR3 protein: CASSFSGADEQFF; CDR3 DNA: TGTGCCAGCAGCTTTAGCGGGGCGGATGAGCAGTTCTTC
D gene: TRBD1; J gene: TRBJ1-4; V gene: TRBV15; clone size: .; CDR3 protein: CATAGGSEKLFF; CDR3 DNA: TGTGCCACCGCAGGGGGGAGTGAAAAACTGTTTTTT
D gene: TRBD2; J gene: TRBJ2-1; V gene: TRBV5-4; clone size: .; CDR3 protein: CASSFGGVGKDEQFF; CDR3 DNA: TGTGCCAGCAGCTTCGGGGGGGTTGGTAAGGATGAGCAGTTCTTC
D gene: .; J gene: TRBJ2-1; V gene: TRBV5-1; clone size: .; CDR3 protein: CASSLALANNEQFF; CDR3 DNA: TGCGCCAGCAGCTTGGCACTAGCAAACAATGAGCAGTTCTTC
D gene: TRBD2; J gene: TRBJ2-1; V gene: TRBV14; clone size: .; CDR3 protein: CASSHRGLGTSDHEQFF; CDR3 DNA: TGTGCCAGCAGCCACAGAGGGTTAGGGACTAGCGACCATGAGCAGTTCTTC